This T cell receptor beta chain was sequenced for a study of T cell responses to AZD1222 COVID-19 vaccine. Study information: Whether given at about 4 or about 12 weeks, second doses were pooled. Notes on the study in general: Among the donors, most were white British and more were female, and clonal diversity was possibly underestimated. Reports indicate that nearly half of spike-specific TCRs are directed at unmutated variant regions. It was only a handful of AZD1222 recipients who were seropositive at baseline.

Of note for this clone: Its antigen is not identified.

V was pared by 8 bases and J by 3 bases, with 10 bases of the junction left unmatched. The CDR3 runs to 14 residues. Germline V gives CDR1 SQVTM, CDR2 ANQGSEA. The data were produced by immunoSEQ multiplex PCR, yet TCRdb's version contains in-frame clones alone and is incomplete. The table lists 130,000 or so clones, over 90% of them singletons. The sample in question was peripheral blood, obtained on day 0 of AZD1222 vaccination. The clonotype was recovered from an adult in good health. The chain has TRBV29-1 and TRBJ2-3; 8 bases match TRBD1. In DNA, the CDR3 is TGCAGCATACAGGGGGGAGGAAGGACAGATACGCAGTATTTT. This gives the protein CSIQGGGRTDTQYF.